A single sample is the source of the 25 T cell receptor beta chains below, sequenced in a study of OX40 agonist ivuxolimab in advanced cancers. Only in-frame clones appear in the TCRdb table, and some are missing; sequencing was by immunoSEQ multiplex PCR. This table has roughly 61,000 clones, around nine tenths appearing once. The source material was CD4+ or CD8+ T cells sorted from blood, sampled in a trial of the OX40 agonist ivuxolimab. Receptor source: an adult with an advanced solid tumor such as melanoma, head and neck, liver or kidney cancer.

The rearrangement joins TRBV7-6 to TRBJ1-5; 9 positions match TRBD1. V lost 4 bases to trimming and J lost 1 base; unmatched junction nucleotides: 5. The CDR3 covers 16 residues. From germline, CDR1 is SGHVS and CDR2 FNYEAQ. CDR3 protein: CASSSGQGGSNQPQHF. The CDR3, as DNA: TGTGCCAGCAGCTCGGGACAGGGTGGGAGCAATCAGCCCCAGCATTTT.

The rearrangement uses TRBV7-6 and TRBJ2-1, with 8 bases aligning to TRBD2. J gave up 0 bases and V 5 bases, and 6 bases lay outside the gene matches. CDR1 SGHVS and CDR2 FNYEAQ come from the germline V gene. This CDR3 comprises 16 residues. The CDR3 DNA sequence: TGTGCCAGCAGCGCCTATAGCGGGGCCTCCTACAATGAGCAGTTCTTC. This encodes CASSAYSGASYNEQFF. Looking up the rest from reference TRBV7-6 and TRBJ2-1 gives the full variable domain: GAGVSQSPRYKVTKRGQDVALRCDPISGHVSLYWYRQALGQGPEFLTYFNYEAQQDKSGLPNDRFSAERPEGSISTLTIQRTEQRDSAMYRCASSAYSGASYNEQFFGPGTRLTVL.

In nucleotides, the CDR3 is TGTGCCAGTAAAGGACTAGATGCACGAGAGACCCAGTACTTC. As protein: CASKGLDARETQYF. The rearrangement links TRBV19 to TRBJ2-5; 7 bases are shared with TRBD2. The CDR3 totals 14 residues. The V gene's germline CDR1 is LNHDA and CDR2 SQIVND (reference sequence). Losses at the gene ends were 7 bases for V and 4 bases for J; bases not matched to a gene: 9.

The genes are TRBV19 and TRBJ1-1; 8 bases agree with TRBD1. V lost 3 bases, J lost 3 bases, and 12 bases stayed unmatched. CDR3 length: 17 amino acids. The germline gives CDR1 LNHDA, CDR2 SQIVND (reference sequence). The CDR3 coding sequence is TGTGCCAGTAGTATCCGGGACAGGTTTTTAAAGGACACTGAAGCTTTCTTT. It encodes CASSIRDRFLKDTEAFF.

The gene calls are TRBV28 and TRBJ1-5; no firm D call. V shed 3 bases and J shed 9 bases, with 12 bases lying between them. This CDR3 is built from 13 residues. Germline V CDR1 and CDR2: MDHEN, SYDVKM. The CDR3 DNA sequence: TGTGCCAGCAGTTTGGGCCCGAAGGGGCCCCAGCATTTT. Translating gives CASSLGPKGPQHF. Full variable domain (outside the CDR3, taken from reference TRBV28 and TRBJ1-5): DVKVTQSSRYLVKRTGEKVFLECVQDMDHENMFWYRQDPGLGLRLIYFSYDVKMKEKGDIPEGYSVSREKKERFSLILESASTNQTSMYLCASSLGPKGPQHFGDGTRLSIL.

The chain couples TRBV4-3 to TRBJ1-4, with TRBD1 matching 7 bases. CDR1 is LGHNA, CDR2 YSLEER, per germline. The junction had 0 bases not matched to a gene; V was cut back by 0 bases and J by 5 bases. The CDR3 covers 14 residues. The CDR3 spells CASSQEGGNEKLFF. The CDR3 bases are TGCGCCAGCAGCCAAGAAGGGGGCAATGAAAAACTGTTTTTT.

The chain carries TRBV15 and TRBJ2-5, with D perhaps matching TRBD1 (5 bases). The CDR3 contains 13 residues. From germline, CDR1 is LNHNV and CDR2 YYDKDF (reference sequence). The V end was cut by 2 bases, the J end by 5 bases, with 9 bases between. The chain's CDR3 is CATSRSPGETQYF. The DNA of the CDR3 is TGTGCCACCAGCAGATCCCCAGGGGAGACCCAGTACTTC.

This clone was picked up a small number of times. The chain combines TRBV28 with TRBJ1-1, with D maybe TRBD1 (6 bases). The V end lost 2 bases, the J end lost 2 bases, and 12 bases lay between the germline ends. The CDR3 consists of 15 residues. Germline lookup yields CDR1 MDHEN and CDR2 SYDVKM. CDR3 coding DNA: TGTGCCAGCAGTTTACTGGGAGGGGGAAACACTGAAGCTTTCTTT. Translating gives CASSLLGGGNTEAFF.

The chain joins TRBV5-1 to TRBJ2-2, with D possibly matching TRBD1 (6 bases). Germline loops: CDR1 SGHRS, CDR2 YFSETQ. The CDR3 extends over 16 amino acids. Trimming shortened V by 4 bases and J by 1 base, and 14 bases separated the two germline ends. The CDR3 sequence: CASSLRQAKNTGELFF. CDR3 bases: TGCGCCAGCAGCCTCAGACAGGCTAAGAACACCGGGGAGCTGTTTTTT. Using reference TRBV5-1 and TRBJ2-2 for the parts outside the CDR3, the full variable domain is KAGVTQTPRYLIKTRGQQVTLSCSPISGHRSVSWYQQTPGQGLQFLFEYFSETQRNKGNFPGRFSGRQFSNSRSEMNVSTLELGDSALYLCASSLRQAKNTGELFFGEGSRLTVL.

By sample share, this clone is medium-sized. The chain carries TRBV2 and TRBJ2-1; D uncertain. Germline V gene sequence: CDR1 SNHLY, CDR2 FYNNEI. The CDR3 loop spans 12 amino acids. V dropped 5 bases and J dropped 6 bases, with 8 bases sitting between them. CDR3 DNA: TGTGCCAGCAGTCGTGAATTCAATGAGCAGTTCTTC. This sequence encodes CASSREFNEQFF.

The rearrangement links TRBV7-3 to TRBJ1-1, with 8 nucleotides matching TRBD1. V trimming: 5 bases; J trimming: 2 bases; junction bases outside the gene matches: 7. This CDR3 spans 15 amino acids. CDR1 SGHTA and CDR2 FQGTGA come from the germline V gene. CDR3 DNA sequence: TGTGCCAGCAGCAACGCGGGACAGGCAAACACTGAAGCTTTCTTT. It encodes CASSNAGQANTEAFF.

The rearrangement joins TRBV2 to TRBJ1-1; tentative D call: TRBD1 (5 bases). This CDR3 region has 13 residues. In germline, CDR1 is SNHLY, CDR2 FYNNEI. Trimming left V 3 bases short and J 3 bases short, with 8 bases between. CDR3 coding DNA: TGTGCCAGCAGTGACGGGGGGGACACTGAAGCTTTCTTT. It translates to CASSDGGDTEAFF.

The chain is built from TRBV18 and TRBJ2-7; TRBD2 matches 7 bases. This CDR3 is built from 16 residues. Trimming removed 0 bases from V and 0 bases from J; junction bases left unmatched: 5. CDR1 is KGHSH, CDR2 LQKENI, per germline. In DNA form, the CDR3 reads TGTGCCAGCTCACCACCGCAGTTAGCGGGCTCCTACGAGCAGTACTTC. It encodes CASSPPQLAGSYEQYF.

CDR3 loop: CASSPFQGNQETQYF. The CDR3 DNA sequence: TGTGCCAGCTCACCATTCCAGGGCAACCAAGAGACCCAGTACTTC. This rearrangement joins TRBV18 to TRBJ2-5, with D possibly TRBD1 on 5 matching bases. Germline V gene data show CDR1 as KGHSH and CDR2 as LQKENI. CDR3 size: 15 residues. The V gene lost 2 bases and the J gene lost 0 bases, with 10 bases spanning the gap.

The chain links TRBV6-1 to TRBJ2-5; D may be TRBD1 (6 bases). TRBJ2-7 matches the DNA end more closely, so the J call is doubtful. The CDR3 contains 14 residues. From germline, CDR1 is MNHNS and CDR2 SASEGT. In nucleotides, the CDR3 is TGTGCCAGCACCCCCCGGGACACAGGTCACGAGCAGTACTTC. This encodes CASTPRDTGHEQYF.

The rearrangement uses TRBV11-2 and TRBJ2-7, with D possibly TRBD2 on 5 matching bases. This CDR3 is 14 amino acids long. Trimming shortened V by 3 bases and J by 0 bases, and 9 bases separated the two germline ends. Germline V gene sequence: CDR1 SGHAT, CDR2 FQNNGV. CDR3 region: CASSFSRDSYEQYF. In DNA, the CDR3 is TGTGCCAGCAGCTTTTCCCGGGACTCCTACGAGCAGTACTTC.

This chain connects TRBV11-2 to TRBJ2-1; the match to TRBD2 covers 7 bases. The V gene's germline CDR1 is SGHAT and CDR2 FQNNGV. The CDR3 runs 15 residues. Unmatched junction bases numbered 8, after V lost 3 bases and J lost 6 bases. CDR3 sequence reads: CASSLGLITPNEQFF. The DNA for the CDR3 is TGTGCCAGCAGCTTGGGACTAATCACCCCCAATGAGCAGTTCTTC.

The chain combines TRBV27 with TRBJ1-1; D unresolved. V was cut by 2 bases and J by 1 base, with 5 bases left in between. The CDR3 consists of 13 residues. CDR1 is MNHEY, CDR2 SMNVEV, per germline (reference sequence). The CDR3 spells CASSLVKNTEAFF. The CDR3 DNA follows: TGTGCCAGCAGTTTAGTGAAGAACACTGAAGCTTTCTTT.

This chain connects TRBV4-2 to TRBJ2-5; D perhaps matches TRBD2 (7 bases). Germline V gene data show CDR1 as LGHNA and CDR2 as YNFKEQ. Trimming took 4 bases from V and 4 from J, leaving 19 bases between them. The CDR3 sequence is 16 residues long. CDR3 loop: CASSPLEGGIAETQYF. In DNA, the CDR3 is TGTGCCAGCAGCCCTCTAGAGGGGGGGATTGCAGAGACCCAGTACTTC.

A remark on this clone: Within the sample, other DNA sequences also encode this same CDR3. The gene calls are TRBV18 and TRBJ1-1, with D perhaps TRBD1 (5 bases). Trimming removed 3 bases from V and 5 bases from J, with 13 bases in between. The length of the CDR3 is 14 residues. Germline CDR1 and CDR2: KGHSH and LQKENI. DNA of the CDR3: TGTGCCAGCTCACCGTTGGGTGGGGGAACTGAAGCTTTCTTT. Translated: CASSPLGGGTEAFF.

The rearrangement uses TRBV18 and TRBJ2-1, with D possibly being TRBD1 (5 bases). V dropped 5 bases and J dropped 5 bases, with 7 bases sitting between them. The CDR3 length is 12 residues. Germline V gives CDR1 KGHSH, CDR2 LQKENI. The DNA for the CDR3 is TGTGCCAGCTCAGACAGAAACAATGAGCAGTTCTTC. As protein: CASSDRNNEQFF. Full variable domain (missing parts from reference TRBV18 and TRBJ2-1): NAGVMQNPRHLVRRRGQEARLRCSPMKGHSHVYWYRQLPEEGLKFMVYLQKENIIDESGMPKERFSAEFPKEGPSILRIQQVVRGDSAAYFCASSDRNNEQFFGPGTRLTVL.

The V gene is TRBV5-1, the J gene TRBJ2-1; 9 bases are a match to TRBD2. Per germline, CDR1 SGHRS and CDR2 YFSETQ. This CDR3 has 14 amino acids. V lost 7 bases and J lost 7; bases outside the gene matches: 9. The CDR3 loop is CASAGTSYGNEQFF. CDR3 bases: TGCGCCAGCGCCGGGACTAGCTATGGGAATGAGCAGTTCTTC.

The chain couples TRBV5-1 to TRBJ2-5; no clear D. The CDR3 contains 15 residues. Trimming pared 3 bases from V and 2 bases from J, leaving 14 bases between. Germline CDR1 SGHRS, CDR2 YFSETQ. This CDR3 reads CASSSGPVRQETQYF. The CDR3 region has the DNA TGCGCCAGCAGCTCAGGACCGGTTCGGCAAGAGACCCAGTACTTC.

This sequence joins TRBV2 and TRBJ2-7; tentative D call: TRBD2 (5 bases). The CDR3 covers 12 residues. CDR1 and CDR2 (germline): SNHLY, FYNNEI. Here the CDR3 reads CARAAVSYEQYF. CDR3 DNA: TGTGCGCGAGCGGCGGTCTCCTACGAGCAGTACTTC.

The chain carries TRBV7-7 and TRBJ2-7; a weak D match, TRBD1 (7 bases). Trimming stripped 5 bases from V and 6 bases from J, with 26 bases between. The germline gives CDR1 SSHAT, CDR2 FNYEAQ (reference sequence). This CDR3 is 17 amino acids long. CDR3 residues: CASSPGPLTGEVGEQYF. The DNA of the CDR3 is TGTGCCAGCAGCCCCGGCCCACTTACAGGGGAGGTGGGCGAGCAGTACTTC.